Shown below are 14 T cell receptor beta chains from a single sample sequenced in a study of CD4+ T cells in melanoma. TCRdb's copy holds only in-frame clones and misses some; the assay was immunoSEQ multiplex PCR. The data contain roughly 10,000 clones, under 65% of them seen just once; the ten biggest clones take up approximately 13%. Input material: cells from a culture (not recorded whether cultured in vitro). These TCRs come from a human donor with melanoma.

The CDR3 is CASSRDRVSDTQYF. The DNA of the CDR3 is TGCGCCAGCAGCCGGGACAGGGTTTCAGATACGCAGTATTTT. The chain recombines TRBV4-1 with TRBJ2-3, with 9 bases identical to TRBD1. Trimming removed 4 bases from V and 4 bases from J; junction bases left unmatched: 3. Germline V gene data show CDR1 as MGHRA and CDR2 as YSYEKL. The CDR3 is made up of 14 amino acids.

This sequence joins TRBV6-6 and TRBJ1-3; no clear D. Trimming took off 3 bases at V and 4 bases at J, with 10 bases between the two ends. CDR1 is MNHNY and CDR2 is SVGAGI in the germline V gene (reference sequence). The CDR3 runs 14 residues. In DNA form, the CDR3 reads TGTGCCAGCAGTTATGAGGCGGGAGGAAACACCATATATTTT. Translating it yields CASSYEAGGNTIYF.

V usage is TRBV29-1 and J usage is TRBJ2-2; 9 bases match TRBD1. With V trimmed by 6 bases and J by 3 bases, 5 bases remained unmatched. Looked up from germline, CDR1 is SQVTM and CDR2 is ANQGSEA. The CDR3 is 14 amino acids. For the CDR3, the DNA is TGCAGCGTCAGTAGGACAGGGGACACCGGGGAGCTGTTTTTT. Its protein product is CSVSRTGDTGELFF.

This clone occurred a few times. This rearrangement joins TRBV4-1 to TRBJ1-4; D is undetermined. Per germline, CDR1 MGHRA and CDR2 YSYEKL. The ends were cut back, 3 bases at V and 0 bases at J, with 8 bases in the middle. The CDR3 loop spans 15 amino acids. CDR3 bases: TGCGCCAGCAGCCAGAGCCCATCAACTAATGAAAAACTGTTTTTT. Translated: CASSQSPSTNEKLFF.

This CDR3 is CASSKPRESGYTF. CDR3 sequence (DNA): TGTGCCAGCAGCAAGCCCAGGGAGAGTGGCTACACCTTC. The J gene is TRBJ1-2, the V gene TRBV6-5, with D possibly TRBD1 on 5 matching bases. V was pared by 6 bases and J by 7 bases, with 15 bases between. CDR3 length: 13 residues. Germline CDR1 and CDR2: MNHEY and SVGAGI.

The chain combines TRBV18 with TRBJ2-1; D is perhaps TRBD1 (6 bases). The length of the CDR3 is 21 residues. Deletions cut 0 bases from V and 0 bases from J, with 24 bases between. CDR1 KGHSH and CDR2 LQKENI come from the germline V gene. CDR3 in amino acids: CASSPPVGSPIRGHSYNEQFF. The CDR3 DNA follows: TGTGCCAGCTCACCACCGGTCGGTTCACCCATCAGGGGCCACTCCTACAATGAGCAGTTCTTC.

This sequence joins TRBV7-9 and TRBJ2-4, with 11 bases lining up with TRBD2. The germline gives CDR1 SEHNR, CDR2 FQNEAQ (reference sequence). Trimming removed 0 bases from V and 3 bases from J; junction bases left unmatched: 1. This CDR3 is 16 amino acids long. CDR3 protein: CASSLATSGDKNIQYF. CDR3 nucleotide sequence: TGTGCCAGCAGCTTAGCGACTAGCGGGGACAAAAACATTCAGTACTTC. The full variable domain, with the rest looked up from reference TRBV7-9 and TRBJ2-4, is DTGVSQNPRHKITKRGQNVTFRCDPISEHNRLYWYRQTLGQGPEFLTYFQNEAQLEKSRLLSDRFSAERPKGSFSTLEIQRTEQGDSAMYLCASSLATSGDKNIQYFGAGTRLSVL.

About this clone itself: A junction boundary mismatches the germline segment, possibly from a read error. J is TRBJ1-3 and V is TRBV7-7, with D possibly TRBD1 on 5 matching bases. CDR3 length equals 20 residues. CDR1 and CDR2 (germline): SSHAT, FNYEAQ (reference sequence). CDR3 loop: CASSLYPRDPVLLTGNTIYF. The DNA of the CDR3 is TGTGCTAGCAGCTTATACCCCCGGGACCCGGTGTTACTTACTGGAAACACCATATATTTT.

A few counts support this clone. The gene calls are TRBV19 and TRBJ1-5; tentative D call: TRBD1 (5 bases). V lost 6 bases, J lost 7 bases, and 16 bases lay in between. The CDR3 is made up of 14 amino acids. The V gene's germline CDR1 is LNHDA and CDR2 SQIVND (reference sequence). CDR3: CASRGIGVRQPQHF. Written as DNA, the CDR3 is TGTGCCAGTAGAGGTATAGGGGTAAGGCAGCCCCAGCATTTT.

For this clone: The junction shows a germline mismatch at one end, possibly a read error. The V gene is TRBV19, the J gene TRBJ1-1; a weak D match, TRBD1 (5 bases). This CDR3 contains 14 residues. Germline V gene sequence: CDR1 LNHDA, CDR2 SQIVND (reference sequence). The chain's CDR3 is CASTQDSGSRWTRF. The CDR3 DNA is TGTGCCAGTACCCAAGACAGTGGTTCGAGGTGGACCCGTTTT.

The chain couples TRBV6-1 to TRBJ2-6; D is uncertain. This CDR3 is built from 15 residues. The V end lost 5 bases, the J end lost 0 bases, and 8 bases lay between the germline ends. Germline V gives CDR1 MNHNS, CDR2 SASEGT. The chain's CDR3 is CASSIQSSGANVLTF. The CDR3 DNA reads TGTGCCAGCAGTATTCAGAGCTCTGGGGCCAACGTCCTGACTTTC.

The table lists this clone with a few counts. The chain links TRBV4-1 to TRBJ1-1; no clear D gene. CDR1 MGHRA and CDR2 YSYEKL come from the germline V gene. V shed 0 bases and J shed 0 bases, with 8 bases lying between them. This CDR3 is 15 amino acids long. CDR3 DNA sequence: TGCGCCAGCAGCCAAGATCGTCCCTTGAACACTGAAGCTTTCTTT. This encodes CASSQDRPLNTEAFF.

This clone was seen just once. CDR3 region: CASSEAWGTASYGYTF. The CDR3 nucleotides are TGTGCCAGCAGTGAAGCGTGGGGGACAGCCTCTTATGGCTACACCTTC. The chain carries TRBV6-1 and TRBJ1-2; 7 bases line up with TRBD1. CDR3 length equals 16 residues. Germline V gives CDR1 MNHNS, CDR2 SASEGT. Trimming cost V 0 bases and J 5 bases; bases outside gene matches: 9.

This rearrangement joins TRBV5-8 to TRBJ1-4; 10 bases match TRBD1. Germline V gene sequence: CDR1 SGHTS, CDR2 YDEGEE. V trimming: 10 bases; J trimming: 10 bases; junction bases outside the gene matches: 10. There are 13 residues in the CDR3. The CDR3 protein is CACGGTGEAKLFF. The CDR3 region has the DNA TGTGCCTGCGGCGGGACAGGGGAGGCAAAACTGTTTTTT.